This T cell receptor beta chain was identified during a study of blood T cell repertoires in COVID-19. Study processing details: Amplification of reference gene primers was used by the study to estimate nucleated cell counts. TCRdb keeps only in-frame clones here, not all; method: immunoSEQ multiplex PCR. That table furnishes V, J and clone size, whereas the DNA furnished D and trimming. Seen here are 300,000 to 450,000 clones, about nine tenths observed once, and the top ten hold around 3.9%. Trimming removed 3 bases at V and 0 bases at J, with 9 bases between. The germline CDR1 and CDR2 sequences are SGDLS and YYNGEE. This CDR3 spans 14 amino acids.

J is TRBJ1-1 and V is TRBV9; possibly TRBD1 for D (5 bases). The clonotype was recovered from a woman aged 55 to 70 with COVID-19, enrolled during active disease. Sequencing was done on a sample of peripheral blood. CDR3 protein: CASSARQMNTEAFF. CDR3 DNA: TGTGCCAGCAGCGCACGACAGATGAACACTGAAGCTTTCTTT.